Listed below are T cell receptor beta chains from one sample, sequenced in a study of low-dose radiotherapy and immunotherapy resistance in tumors. TCRdb fed the reads into MiXCR, producing one record per CDR3 protein. The data hold 55,000 to 65,000 distinct CDR3 sequences, with around 27% observed a single time. Sequenced here: PBMCs, sampled before treatment. All receptors derive from a male donor with rectosigmoid adenocarcinoma. Each CDR3 is given with its conserved first and last residue. D genes are given only for firm matches. Only part of the rows carry a size: once, few, many, or a class if the clone is expanded.

>many|TRBV2|TRBJ1-1|.
CASSPSGGENTEAFF
TGTGCCAGCAGCCCGTCCGGAGGGGAGAACACTGAAGCTTTCTTT
>.|TRBV11-2|TRBJ2-3|TRBD2
CASSQGTGGATVTDTQYF
TGCGCCAGCAGCCAAGGAACGGGGGGGGCCACTGTCACAGATACGCAGTATTTT
>many|TRBV28|TRBJ2-7|.
CASSFRNSYEQYF
TGTGCCAGCAGTTTCCGGAACTCCTACGAGCAGTACTTC
>.|TRBV10-3|TRBJ2-1|.
CGISDTSYEQFF
TGTGGCATCAGTGACACCTCCTACGAGCAGTTCTTC
>.|TRBV3-1|TRBJ2-4|.
CASSHSEGAKNIQYF
TGTGCCAGCAGCCACAGCGAGGGAGCCAAAAACATTCAGTACTTC
>few|TRBV28|TRBJ1-6|.
CASSRTKRGSPLHF
TGTGCCAGCAGCAGGACCAAGAGGGGTTCACCCCTCCACTTT
>many|TRBV5-6|TRBJ2-4|.
CASSLIAAENIQYF
TGTGCCAGCAGCTTGATAGCGGCTGAAAACATTCAGTACTTC
>.|TRBV19|TRBJ2-2|.
CASSNRDTGELFF
TGTGCCAGTAGTAACAGGGACACCGGGGAGCTGTTTTTT
>many|TRBV28|TRBJ1-5|.
CASSTSGEPQHF
TGTGCCAGCAGCACCTCCGGGGAGCCCCAGCATTTT
>.|TRBV20-1|TRBJ2-1|TRBD2
CSAPPRASGGADEQFF
TGCAGTGCGCCCCCCCGGGCTAGCGGGGGGGCCGATGAGCAGTTCTTC
>.|TRBV27|TRBJ2-2|.
CATSDTTNTGELFFF
.
>many|TRBV7-9|TRBJ2-3|TRBD1
CASSRGTGSLQADTQYF
TGTGCCAGCAGCCGCGGGACAGGGTCTCTTCAGGCAGATACGCAGTATTTT
>many|TRBV12-3/TRBV12-4|TRBJ1-1|.
CASTESKFEAFF
TGTGCCAGCACCGAATCCAAGTTTGAAGCTTTCTTT
>.|TRBV20-1|TRBJ1-6|.
CSARVPGRAYNSPLHF
TGCAGTGCCAGAGTTCCGGGCCGCGCCTATAATTCACCCCTCCACTTT
>many|TRBV5-7|TRBJ2-1|.
CASSSSPVGWEQFF
TGTGCCAGCAGCTCGTCGCCGGTTGGGTGGGAGCAGTTCTTC